Sequencing of this T cell receptor beta chain was carried out in a study of CD8+ T cells in alopecia areata. The V gene lost 4 bases and the J gene lost 3 bases, with 12 bases spanning the gap. This CDR3 has 14 residues. Germline values: CDR1 SEHNR, CDR2 FQNEAQ (reference sequence). With regard to this clone: What it binds is unknown.

Treatment: oral pan-JAK inhibitor, 5-10 mg twice daily. Once RNA had been extracted, it was reverse transcribed into cDNA to act as the sequencing template. The assay was immunoSEQ multiplex PCR, and TCRdb's table has in-frame clones only and misses some. This sample has 200,000 to 250,000 clones, with around 66% found just once. Study-level findings and limits: Among the 100 top clones, expanded CD8+ clones, like scalp clonality, were significantly decreased by tofacitinib.

J is TRBJ1-2 and V is TRBV7-9; weak D call: TRBD1 (6 bases). The material sequenced was CD4+ T cells sorted from blood, taken at week 4, from a patient treated with tofacitinib. This TCR was sampled from a human donor with alopecia areata. DNA of the CDR3: TGTGCCAGCAGCTCCAGGGGTTGGGACTATGGCTACACCTTC. Amino acids: CASSSRGWDYGYTF.